This T cell receptor beta chain comes out of a study of T cell responses to AZD1222 COVID-19 vaccine. Study-level findings and limits: At baseline, just 6 or 7 AZD1222 recipients tested seropositive. Repertoire sampling occurred only after the peak T cell response. Clonal diversity was possibly underestimated; the donors were predominantly white British and more often female.

The method was immunoSEQ multiplex PCR; TCRdb's version includes in-frame clones alone and lacks a portion of them. The sample holds about 51,000 clones, around nine tenths seen once. After removal of 0 bases from V and 6 bases from J, the junction contained 10 bases not matched to a gene. CDR3 size: 16 residues. Per the germline V gene, CDR1 is LNHNV and CDR2 is YYDKDF (reference sequence). Of note for this clone: Antigen specificity is unknown.

This receptor was taken from an adult who received the AZD1222 COVID-19 vaccine. The sequencing here drew on peripheral blood, taken 28 days after the second AZD1222 dose. This sequence joins TRBV15 and TRBJ1-2; 7 nucleotides line up with TRBD1. CDR3 DNA sequence: TGTGCCACCAGCAGAGAGTGGCCTGGGACAGTTAATGGCTACACCTTC. Amino acid sequence: CATSREWPGTVNGYTF.